A selection of T cell receptor beta chains follows, all from one sample in a study of CD8 T cells in ankylosing spondylitis. TCRdb itself ran the 5' RACE reads through MiXCR, one entry per CDR3 protein. The data contain under 850,000 distinct CDR3 sequences, roughly 19% of them singletons. The sequenced sample consisted of blood, either unsorted or a sorted T cell fraction (not recorded which). The origin of the receptors is a male donor with ankylosing spondylitis. CDR3s include the opening cysteine and the closing phenylalanine or tryptophan. The D gene is left open where the match is weak. Not all rows give a size; the values are once, few, many and, for expanded clones, a class.

d_gene,v_gene,abundance,j_gene,CDR3aa,CDR3nt
TRBD2,TRBV12-3/TRBV12-4,.,TRBJ2-2,CASKRSGGAGNTGELFF,TGTGCCAGCAAACGGAGCGGGGGGGCTGGGAACACCGGGGAGCTGTTTTTT
TRBD1,TRBV24-1,few,TRBJ2-7,CATSENRGSEQYF,TGTGCCACCAGTGAGAACAGGGGCTCCGAGCAGTACTTC
.,TRBV6-6,.,TRBJ1-2,CASRIGGGYGYTF,TGTGCCAGCAGAATAGGGGGGGGCTATGGCTACACCTTC
.,TRBV10-2,.,TRBJ2-1,CASSEFGGNEQFF,TGCGCCAGCAGTGAGTTTGGAGGCAATGAGCAGTTCTTC
TRBD1,TRBV7-9,.,TRBJ1-3,CASNPGQISGNTIYF,TGTGCCAGCAACCCGGGACAGATTTCTGGAAACACCATATATTTT
TRBD2,TRBV6-4,few,TRBJ2-7,CASSDPGTSDLYEQYF,TGTGCCAGCAGTGACCCCGGGACTAGCGATCTCTACGAGCAGTACTTC
TRBD1,TRBV12-3/TRBV12-4,.,TRBJ2-1,CASSPSSGTGNNEQFF,TGTGCCAGCAGCCCTTCGTCCGGGACAGGGAACAATGAGCAGTTCTTC
.,TRBV6-1,few,TRBJ2-2,CASSSRGLQGNTGELFF,TGTGCCAGCAGTAGCAGGGGCCTACAGGGAAACACCGGGGAGCTGTTTTTT
.,TRBV7-9,few,TRBJ2-7,CAGDSGKTYEQYF,TGTGCCGGAGACTCTGGGAAAACCTACGAGCAGTACTTC
TRBD1,TRBV6-1,.,TRBJ2-5,CASSPHGGQGYGETQYF,TGTGCCAGCAGTCCGCATGGAGGACAGGGATACGGGGAGACCCAGTACTTC
TRBD2,TRBV20-1,few,TRBJ2-1,CSAVGGLAGGNEQFF,TGCAGTGCGGTGGGGGGACTAGCGGGAGGGAATGAGCAGTTCTTC
TRBD2,TRBV10-2,.,TRBJ2-1,CASRDEGLDYNEQFF,TGCGCCAGCAGAGACGAGGGACTAGATTACAATGAGCAGTTCTTC
.,TRBV30,many,TRBJ2-7,CAWSVSPKTYEQYF,TGTGCCTGGAGTGTATCCCCCAAAACCTACGAGCAGTACTTC
TRBD1,TRBV6-2/TRBV6-3,few,TRBJ2-1,CARKNLQDRANEQFF,TGTGCCAGAAAAAATTTACAGGACAGGGCGAATGAGCAGTTCTTC
.,TRBV11-2,.,TRBJ2-1,CASSLGLPNYNEQFF,TGTGCCAGCAGCTTAGGCCTACCGAACTACAATGAGCAGTTCTTC
.,TRBV9,.,TRBJ2-3,CASSVQGVAADTQYF,TGTGCCAGCAGCGTCCAGGGCGTTGCGGCAGATACGCAGTATTTT
TRBD2,TRBV20-1,few,TRBJ2-7,CSAREPSGRAYEQYF,TGCAGTGCTAGAGAACCTAGCGGGAGGGCCTACGAGCAGTACTTC
TRBD2,TRBV27,.,TRBJ2-1,CASSHRLAEDNEQFF,TGTGCCAGCAGTCACAGACTAGCCGAGGACAATGAGCAGTTCTTC
TRBD1,TRBV5-5,few,TRBJ1-1,CASSLNPQGGNTEAFF,TGTGCCAGCAGCCTCAACCCACAGGGGGGGAACACTGAAGCTTTCTTT
.,TRBV19,.,TRBJ2-7,CASSDRHSYEQYF,TGTGCCAGTAGCGACAGGCACTCCTACGAGCAGTACTTC
.,TRBV5-6,few,TRBJ1-4,CASSLRTENEKLFF,TGTGCCAGCAGCTTGCGCACGGAAAATGAAAAACTGTTTTTT
.,TRBV5-1,.,TRBJ2-7,CASSLAAGTFYEQYF,TGCGCCAGCAGCTTGGCCGCAGGTACCTTCTACGAGCAGTACTTC
TRBD1,TRBV6-2/TRBV6-3,.,TRBJ2-2,CASSSPGQGLGELFF,TGTGCCAGCAGTTCCCCGGGACAGGGGTTGGGGGAGCTGTTTTTT
.,TRBV5-1,few,TRBJ2-3,CASRIQGGSTDTQYF,TGCGCCAGCCGGATCCAAGGCGGAAGCACAGATACGCAGTATTTT
.,TRBV5-1,.,TRBJ2-5,CASSLGTLGVQETQYF,TGCGCCAGCAGCTTGGGTACCTTAGGAGTTCAAGAGACCCAGTACTTC
.,TRBV10-3,.,TRBJ1-5,CAISESLVTNQPQHF,TGTGCCATCAGTGAGTCGTTAGTGACAAATCAGCCCCAGCATTTT
TRBD1,TRBV6-5,.,TRBJ1-4,CASSYSGTGEGEKLFF,TGTGCCAGCAGTTATTCAGGGACAGGGGAGGGTGAAAAACTGTTTTTT
TRBD1,TRBV7-9,.,TRBJ1-2,CASSLGGTGSPGYTF,TGTGCCAGCAGCTTAGGTGGGACAGGGTCGCCTGGCTACACCTTC
.,TRBV6-1,many,TRBJ2-3,CASSRQEQDTQYF,TGTGCCAGCAGTCGACAGGAGCAAGATACGCAGTATTTT
.,TRBV4-1,few,TRBJ2-1,CASRGERMQFF,TGCGCCAGCAGGGGAGAGCGTATGCAGTTCTTC
TRBD1,TRBV29-1,many,TRBJ2-1,CSARTGGSYNEQFF,TGCAGCGCCCGGACAGGGGGCTCCTACAATGAGCAGTTCTTC
.,TRBV12-3/TRBV12-4,many,TRBJ1-1,CASSPLWGTEAFF,TGTGCCAGCAGCCCTCTTTGGGGGACTGAAGCTTTCTTT
TRBD1,TRBV12-3/TRBV12-4,many,TRBJ2-2,CASRPGTGAAGELFF,TGTGCCAGCAGACCCGGGACAGGGGCTGCCGGGGAGCTGTTTTTT
TRBD1,TRBV24-1,few,TRBJ1-2,CATSDGDSRGYTF,TGTGCCACCAGTGATGGGGACAGTCGTGGCTACACCTTC
.,TRBV5-1,many,TRBJ2-5,CASSFYQETQYF,TGTGCCAGCTCGTTTTACCAAGAGACCCAGTACTTC
.,TRBV20-1,few,TRBJ2-2,CSARDPYRQGAGELFF,TGCAGTGCTAGAGACCCTTATAGGCAAGGGGCCGGGGAGCTGTTTTTT
.,TRBV7-9,.,TRBJ1-2,CASSRTGDIYGYTF,TGTGCCAGCAGCCGGACCGGTGATATATATGGCTACACCTTC
TRBD2,TRBV6-2/TRBV6-3,.,TRBJ2-1,CASSYATGTSGRGGVYNEQFF,TGTGCCAGCAGTTACGCTACCGGGACTAGCGGGAGAGGGGGGGTCTACAATGAGCAGTTCTTC
TRBD2,TRBV10-3,.,TRBJ2-7,CAISESTSTSSYEQYF,TGTGCCATCAGTGAGTCGACTAGCACTTCCTCCTACGAGCAGTACTTC
TRBD2,TRBV6-5,few,TRBJ2-7,CASSNGGGSYEQYF,TGTGCCAGCAGTAACGGGGGGGGGTCCTACGAGCAGTACTTC
.,TRBV29-1,few,TRBJ2-7,CSVEDLTGMAYF,TGCAGCGTTGAAGATCTTACAGGCATGGCGTACTTC
.,TRBV28,many,TRBJ2-6,CASTVPGSGANVLTF,TGTGCCAGCACCGTCCCCGGATCTGGGGCCAACGTCCTGACTTTC
.,TRBV12-3/TRBV12-4,few,TRBJ1-4,CASRIQGNEKLFF,TGTGCCAGCAGGATACAGGGAAATGAAAAACTGTTTTTT
.,TRBV5-1,few,TRBJ2-3,CASSLASQTDTQYF,TGCGCCAGCAGCTTGGCTAGCCAAACAGATACGCAGTATTTT
TRBD2,TRBV20-1,few,TRBJ2-5,CSAEPGTSRETQYF,TGCAGTGCAGAGCCCGGGACTAGCAGAGAGACCCAGTACTTC
.,TRBV5-1,many,TRBJ2-1,CASSLGTYNEQFF,TGCGCCAGCAGCTTAGGTACCTACAATGAGCAGTTCTTC
.,TRBV4-2,few,TRBJ2-3,CASSLQTGGGTDTQYF,TGTGCCAGCAGCCTACAGACAGGCGGAGGCACAGATACGCAGTATTTT
.,TRBV7-9,few,TRBJ1-4,CASSPGTPNNEKLFF,TGTGCCAGCAGCCCCGGTACACCCAATAATGAAAAACTGTTTTTT
.,TRBV12-3/TRBV12-4,.,TRBJ2-6,CASSLVGYSGANVLTF,TGTGCCAGCAGTTTGGTCGGCTACTCTGGGGCCAACGTCCTGACTTTC
.,TRBV20-1,.,TRBJ2-1,CSASLAFNEQFF,TGCAGTGCTAGCCTCGCCTTCAATGAGCAGTTCTTC
TRBD2,TRBV5-1,.,TRBJ2-1,CASSSTSGYYNEQFF,TGCGCCAGCAGCTCCACTAGCGGATACTACAATGAGCAGTTCTTC
.,TRBV6-5,.,TRBJ2-7,CASSYKDSSYEQYF,TGTGCCAGCAGTTACAAGGACTCATCCTACGAGCAGTACTTC
TRBD1,TRBV12-3/TRBV12-4,.,TRBJ2-1,CASRLDRESEFF,TGTGCCAGCAGGTTGGACAGGGAGAGTGAGTTCTTC
.,TRBV7-9,.,TRBJ1-2,CASSLKGGENYGYTF,TGTGCCAGCAGCTTAAAAGGGGGGGAAAACTATGGCTACACCTTC
.,TRBV2,.,TRBJ2-6,CARAASARSSGANVLTF,TGTGCCAGGGCGGCCTCGGCCAGGAGCTCTGGGGCCAACGTCCTGACTTTC
TRBD1,TRBV18,.,TRBJ2-1,CASSPRLTGPYNEQFF,TGTGCCAGCTCACCACGGCTGACAGGGCCCTACAATGAGCAGTTCTTC
.,TRBV6-1,few,TRBJ2-3,CASSPRGTVDTQYF,TGTGCCAGCAGCCCCAGGGGTACGGTAGATACGCAGTATTTT